Presented here are 2 T cell receptor beta chains from one specimen sequenced in a study of early T cells in non-severe SARS-CoV-2 infection (dated by TCRdb to 2020 to 2023). The receptor library was made with 5' RACE. Sequencing took place on a NextSeq 500. Through fastp at Q25 and MiXCR, TCRdb rebuilt clones from the public reads, retaining in-frame beta chains. Rows are unified per CDR3 protein, each entry keeping the most common DNA and genes. This sample comprises some 41,000 distinct CDR3 sequences, about a quarter of them detected only once. The ten most abundant clones make up 4.5% to 5% of the sample. The source was whole blood, collected at baseline. These receptors were obtained from an adult who was a healthcare worker with PCR-confirmed SARS-CoV-2 infection or an uninfected control (not recorded which).

The table lists this clonotype with a few counts. This chain uses TRBV7-6 with TRBJ1-2; the D is unclear. Between the trimmed V and J ends, which lost 2 bases and 7 bases, there was a span of 20 bases. Germline V gene lookup returns CDR1 SGHVS and CDR2 FNYEAQ. CDR3 length equals 16 residues. The CDR3 loop is CASSLSPSGQLGGYTF. The CDR3, as DNA: TGTGCCAGCAGCTTATCTCCTTCCGGGCAGCTCGGTGGCTACACCTTC.

V usage is TRBV18 and J usage is TRBJ2-7; D is perhaps TRBD2 (6 bases). The CDR3 totals 13 residues. The germline V gene has CDR1 KGHSH and CDR2 LQKENI. The ends were cut back, 6 bases at V and 4 bases at J, with 13 bases in the middle. The CDR3 loop reads CASSTGGNYEQYF. The DNA for the CDR3 is TGTGCCAGCTCCACGGGCGGGAATTACGAGCAGTACTTC.